Below are 24 T cell receptor beta chains sequenced from a single sample in a study of CD8 T cell repertoires and HIV-1 epitope variants. Antigens of these TCRs are unknown. Measured with immunoSEQ multiplex PCR; TCRdb has only the in-frame clones, and not every one. The sample lists about 5,300 clones, roughly three fifths occurring once. Sequencing used cultured CD8+ T cells derived from PBMCs. Every receptor here comes from a male donor with HIV.

The chain is built from TRBV28 and TRBJ2-3; D unclear. CDR3 length equals 15 residues. V lost 5 bases to trimming and J lost 1 base, with 13 bases between them. CDR1 and CDR2 (germline): MDHEN, SYDVKM. In DNA form, the CDR3 reads TGTGCCAGCAGTAGACCAATTGGGGGCACAGATACGCAGTATTTT. It codes for CASSRPIGGTDTQYF.

This clone has only a few counts. V and J are TRBV4-1 and TRBJ1-1; D call uncertain. The CDR3 sequence is 15 residues long. Germline CDR1 reads MGHRA; CDR2 reads YSYEKL. V gave up 1 base and J gave up 5 bases, with 14 bases separating them. Here the CDR3 reads CASSQVGGIGTEAFF. The CDR3 nucleotides read TGCGCCAGCAGCCAAGTAGGCGGGATTGGGACTGAAGCTTTCTTT.

The chain uses TRBV5-1 and TRBJ2-3; D remains unclear. Germline V gene sequence: CDR1 SGHRS, CDR2 YFSETQ. This CDR3 has 15 amino acids. The germline V and J ends were trimmed by 4 bases and 1 base, with 13 bases remaining between them. The CDR3 nucleotides are TGCGCCAGCAGCAGGCCCGACGAGGGCACAGATACGCAGTATTTT. It encodes CASSRPDEGTDTQYF.

This clone was counted a few times. The rearrangement uses TRBV19 and TRBJ2-7, with a possible D match to TRBD2 (5 bases). CDR1 and CDR2 (germline): LNHDA, SQIVND (reference sequence). The CDR3 contains 13 residues. V gave up 3 bases and J gave up 3 bases, with 9 bases separating them. The CDR3 is CASSMVRDYEQYF. The CDR3 nucleotides read TGTGCCAGTAGTATGGTCCGGGACTACGAGCAGTACTTC.

The J gene is TRBJ2-7, the V gene TRBV11-2; possibly TRBD2 for D (5 bases). With 5 bases removed from V and 3 bases from J, the gap between germline ends came to 11 bases. Germline V gives CDR1 SGHAT, CDR2 FQNNGV. The length of the CDR3 is 13 residues. This chain's CDR3 is CASSHSGVYEQYF. CDR3 DNA: TGTGCCAGCAGCCACAGCGGAGTCTACGAGCAGTACTTC.

V gene TRBV6-6 combines with J gene TRBJ2-1, with 7 bases fitting TRBD1. J lost 7 bases, V lost 8 bases, and 5 bases had no gene match. Germline V lookup: CDR1 MNHNY, CDR2 SVGAGI (reference sequence). This CDR3 has 12 residues. The CDR3 nucleotides are TGTGCCAGCGGCGACAGGGAAAATGAGCAGTTCTTC. It yields the protein CASGDRENEQFF.

This clone was detected only a few times. The J gene is TRBJ2-7, the V gene TRBV10-2; D perhaps matches TRBD2 (6 bases). CDR1 and CDR2 (germline): WSHSY, SAAADI. The CDR3 runs 16 residues. V dropped 6 bases and J dropped 2 bases, with 20 bases sitting between them. CDR3 sequence reads: CASRGGWGKGTYEQYF. In DNA form, the CDR3 reads TGCGCCAGCAGGGGGGGATGGGGCAAGGGTACCTACGAGCAGTACTTC.

The V and J genes are TRBV4-3 and TRBJ1-2; 10 positions match TRBD1. V was pared by 0 bases and J by 11 bases, with 9 bases of the junction left unmatched. The length of the CDR3 is 15 residues. Germline-derived CDR1 and CDR2 are LGHNA and YSLEER. This chain's CDR3 is CASSQDGGTGVGYTF. The CDR3 DNA reads TGCGCCAGCAGCCAAGATGGCGGGACAGGGGTGGGGTACACCTTC.

This CDR3 is CASSPRDPRRDTEAFF. Written as DNA, the CDR3 is TGCGCCAGCAGCCCCCGGGACCCTAGGAGGGACACTGAAGCTTTCTTT. V and J are TRBV5-1 and TRBJ1-1, with D possibly TRBD1 on 5 matching bases. The CDR3 has 16 amino acids. Germline V gene data show CDR1 as SGHRS and CDR2 as YFSETQ. V was clipped by 4 bases and J by 3 bases, with 19 bases between them.

The count of this clone is one. The rearrangement uses TRBV11-2 and TRBJ1-2; TRBD1 aligns across 8 bases. Per the germline V gene, CDR1 is SGHAT and CDR2 is FQNNGV. The CDR3 extends over 14 amino acids. V shed 4 bases and J 4 bases; nucleotides not matched to a gene: 5. For the CDR3, the DNA is TGTGCCAGCAGCTCCGGACAGGGCTTCTATGGCTACACCTTC. Encoded protein: CASSSGQGFYGYTF.

The chain couples TRBV7-9 to TRBJ2-4; D remains ambiguous. Germline values: CDR1 SEHNR, CDR2 FQNEAQ (reference sequence). The CDR3 consists of 14 residues. Trimming took 5 bases from V and 2 from J, leaving 10 bases between them. CDR3 region: CASSHEVPKNIQYF. The DNA of the CDR3 is TGTGCCAGCAGCCATGAGGTACCCAAAAACATTCAGTACTTC.

The rearrangement uses TRBV14 and TRBJ2-2; 7 bases align to TRBD1. Per germline, CDR1 SGHDN and CDR2 FVKESK. The CDR3 is 15 amino acids. With V trimmed by 4 bases and J by 6 bases, 8 bases remained unmatched. The CDR3 bases are TGTGCCAGCAGCCGGCGACAGGGATATCCCGGGGAGCTGTTTTTT. This translates into CASSRRQGYPGELFF.

This chain links TRBV5-1 with TRBJ1-1; TRBD1 matches at 8 bases. Per the germline V gene, CDR1 is SGHRS and CDR2 is YFSETQ. The CDR3 totals 14 residues. Germline trimming cut 4 bases from V and 1 base from J; bases unmatched to any gene: 3. The CDR3: CASSPGTGNTEAFF. CDR3 DNA: TGCGCCAGCAGCCCGGGGACAGGGAACACTGAAGCTTTCTTT.

The rearrangement links TRBV7-9 to TRBJ2-7; possibly TRBD1 for D (7 bases). Germline V CDR1 and CDR2: SEHNR, FQNEAQ (reference sequence). The CDR3 consists of 14 residues. V was clipped by 5 bases and J by 1 base, with 12 bases between them. CDR3 in amino acids: CASSLQGTSYEQYF. In nucleotides, the CDR3 is TGTGCCAGCAGCCTACAGGGGACTTCCTACGAGCAGTACTTC.

This chain connects TRBV27 to TRBJ1-4; possible D gene TRBD1, 5 bases. There are 15 residues in the CDR3. CDR1 and CDR2 (germline): MNHEY, SMNVEV (reference sequence). V lost 3 bases and J lost 8, with 16 bases in between. CDR3 amino acids: CASSFVTGGVEKLFF. As DNA, the CDR3 is TGTGCCAGCAGTTTTGTCACTGGGGGAGTCGAAAAACTGTTTTTT.

This clone was seen only a few times. This sequence joins TRBV20-1 and TRBJ1-1, with D unclear. Between the trimmed V and J ends, which lost 5 bases and 3 bases, there was a span of 7 bases. Looked up from germline, CDR1 is DFQATT and CDR2 is SNEGSKA (reference sequence). CDR3 length equals 11 residues. CDR3 loop: CSARAHTEAFF. CDR3 DNA: TGCAGTGCTCGAGCCCACACTGAAGCTTTCTTT.

This rearrangement joins TRBV6-1 to TRBJ2-1; 12 positions agree with TRBD2. The CDR3 totals 14 residues. CDR1 and CDR2 from the germline V gene are MNHNS and SASEGT. Germline trimming cut 6 bases from V and 8 bases from J; bases unmatched to any gene: 5. CDR3 loop: CASRPGLAGHEQFF. The DNA for the CDR3 is TGTGCCAGCAGACCGGGACTAGCGGGTCATGAGCAGTTCTTC.

This chain connects TRBV18 to TRBJ2-1; 12 nucleotides match TRBD2. The CDR3 is 17 residues long. Germline V gene lookup returns CDR1 KGHSH and CDR2 LQKENI. J gave up 7 bases and V 1 base, and 8 bases lay outside the gene matches. The CDR3 DNA is TGTGCCAGCTCACCACGGGGGACTAGCGGGTCCCCTAATGAGCAGTTCTTC. This encodes CASSPRGTSGSPNEQFF.

This chain uses TRBV9 with TRBJ2-7; 8 positions match TRBD2. The CDR3 has 14 residues. Losses at the gene ends were 0 bases for V and 2 bases for J; bases not matched to a gene: 1. The germline V gene encodes CDR1 SGDLS and CDR2 YYNGEE. The CDR3 protein is CASSVGGLAYEQYF. The CDR3 nucleotides are TGTGCCAGCAGCGTAGGGGGACTAGCCTACGAGCAGTACTTC. Full variable domain (rest looked up from reference TRBV9 and TRBJ2-7): DSGVTQTPKHLITATGQRVTLRCSPRSGDLSVYWYQQSLDQGLQFLIQYYNGEERAKGNILERFSAQQFPDLHSELNLSSLELGDSALYFCASSVGGLAYEQYFGPGTRLTVT.

The rearrangement links TRBV10-3 to TRBJ2-5, with D perhaps given as TRBD1 or TRBD2 (5 bases each). The J call is in doubt because the DNA end fits TRBJ2-7 better. This CDR3 spans 13 amino acids. CDR1 is ENHRY, CDR2 SYGVKD, per germline. The CDR3 is CAIAAGGSYEQYF. The CDR3 bases are TGTGCCATCGCTGCTGGGGGTTCCTACGAGCAGTACTTC.

The chain carries TRBV5-1 and TRBJ1-1; TRBD1 might be the D (5 bases). With 0 bases removed from V and 5 bases from J, the gap between germline ends came to 11 bases. This CDR3 is 14 amino acids long. Germline V gives CDR1 SGHRS, CDR2 YFSETQ. CDR3 bases: TGCGCCAGCAGCTTGGCCACAGGCGGAACTGAAGCTTTCTTT. Protein sequence: CASSLATGGTEAFF.

This clone occurred once. The chain couples TRBV13 to TRBJ2-5; 7 nucleotides align to TRBD1. Trimming removed 5 bases from V and 3 bases from J; junction bases left unmatched: 6. Germline V gene lookup returns CDR1 PRHDT and CDR2 FYEKMQ (reference sequence). There are 14 residues in the CDR3. CDR3 DNA sequence: TGTGCCAGCAGCACTCGACAGGGAGAAGAGACCCAGTACTTC. Amino acids: CASSTRQGEETQYF.

This chain joins TRBV19 and TRBJ2-7; D unresolved. The V and J ends lost 3 bases and 6 bases respectively, with 9 bases between them. The CDR3 is 12 residues long. Looked up from germline, CDR1 is LNHDA and CDR2 is SQIVND (reference sequence). The CDR3 sequence: CASSIGLSEQYF. The CDR3 DNA follows: TGTGCCAGTAGTATCGGGCTATCCGAGCAGTACTTC.

The genes are TRBV27 and TRBJ1-6; no clear D gene. CDR1 MNHEY and CDR2 SMNVEV come from the germline V gene (reference sequence). The CDR3 length is 15 residues. Trimming pared 3 bases from V and 7 bases from J, leaving 13 bases between. The CDR3 sequence: CASSFSQDLNSPLHF. CDR3 sequence (DNA): TGTGCCAGCAGTTTCAGCCAGGATTTGAATTCACCCCTCCACTTT.